This T cell receptor (beta chain) was retrieved from a study of blood T cells in healthy people across ages. Together with a sample-barcoded 5' primer, a J-beta primer mix was included in a second PCR lasting 7 to 11 cycles. Using its own MiXCR run on the 5' RACE reads, TCRdb lists one record per CDR3 protein. Altogether roughly 570,000 distinct CDR3 sequences are present, 27% being singletons, with the ten largest covering roughly 18%. Trimming stripped 0 bases from V and 7 bases from J, with 9 bases between. The germline CDR1 and CDR2 sequences are SGHTA and FQGTGA. The CDR3 is made up of 13 amino acids.

The clonotype originates from a woman aged 70-85 years in good health. The chain combines TRBV7-3 with TRBJ1-2, with a weak D call TRBD1 (5 bases). What was sequenced was blood. The DNA of the CDR3 is TGTGCCAGCAGCTTAACGGGGGTGGCTGGCTACACCTTC. Translating gives CASSLTGVAGYTF.